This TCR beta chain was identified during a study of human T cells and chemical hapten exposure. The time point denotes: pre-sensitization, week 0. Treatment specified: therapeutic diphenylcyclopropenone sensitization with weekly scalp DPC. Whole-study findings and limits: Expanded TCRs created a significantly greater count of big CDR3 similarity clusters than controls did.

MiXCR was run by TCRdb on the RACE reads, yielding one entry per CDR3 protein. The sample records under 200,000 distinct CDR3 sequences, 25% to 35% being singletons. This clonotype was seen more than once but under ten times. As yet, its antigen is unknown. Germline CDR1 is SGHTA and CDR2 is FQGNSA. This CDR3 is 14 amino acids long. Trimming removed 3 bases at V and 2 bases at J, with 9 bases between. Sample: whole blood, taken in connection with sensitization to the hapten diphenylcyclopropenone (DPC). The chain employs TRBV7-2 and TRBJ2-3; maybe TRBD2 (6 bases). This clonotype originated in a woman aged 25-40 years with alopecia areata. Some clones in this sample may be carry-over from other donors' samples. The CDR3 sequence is CASSFAGITDTQYF. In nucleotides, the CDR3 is TGTGCCAGCAGCTTTGCGGGAATCACAGATACGCAGTATTTT.